This entry describes one T cell receptor beta chain. Its antigen is unidentified. The sample comes from a study of a mutant IDH1 vaccine in newly diagnosed glioma. The wider study: The first vaccination came 4-6 weeks after radiotherapy alone, or with temozolomide cycles. Earlier care involved radiotherapy, temozolomide, or both, and the majority received both.

As for time point: week 35, safety follow-up. Vaccinated patients received 300 ug of mutant IDH1 20-mer peptide per dose, with topical imiquimod. Donors harbored newly found WHO grade 3 or 4 IDH1-mutant, ATRX-lost astrocytomas. CDR3 length: 13 amino acids. V lost 0 bases and J 1 base, leaving 6 bases between the germline ends. Germline V gene lookup returns CDR1 SQVTM and CDR2 ANQGSEA. Sequencing used immunoSEQ multiplex PCR; TCRdb keeps in-frame clones, though not all of them. The data show tens of thousands of clones, with about 80% seen just once and 15% held by the top ten. This clonotype originated in a young man with glioma. V is TRBV29-1 and J is TRBJ1-1; no reliable D call. Sample: PBMCs, taken from a glioma patient whose treatment included an IDH1 peptide vaccine. This CDR3 is CSVEDLANTEAFF. The CDR3 bases are TGCAGCGTTGAAGATCTTGCGAACACTGAAGCTTTCTTT.